This T cell receptor (beta chain) was captured by sequencing in a study of Graves' ophthalmopathy and Graves' hyperthyroidism. For the study at large: The study drew peripheral blood at initial diagnosis, before any treatment.

The germline V gene encodes CDR1 ENHRY and CDR2 SYGVKD. V lost 0 bases, J lost 7 bases, and 3 bases lay in between. CDR3 length equals 12 residues. Using RNA transcripts, the TCR beta CDR3 regions were amplified. HTBI primers served in a first-round RT-PCR, which a second-round multiplex PCR followed. TCRdb independently ran MiXCR on the multiplex PCR reads; one entry per CDR3 protein. Of about 620,000 distinct CDR3 sequences in the sample, over 20% were seen once. Orbital computed tomography, thyroid ultrasound, TRAb, serum thyroxine and clinical symptoms formed the basis of diagnosis. The specimen was peripheral blood. This TCR was sampled from a woman aged 18-29 years with stable Graves' hyperthyroidism. Some clones in this sample may be carry-over from other donors' samples. V is TRBV10-3 and J is TRBJ2-2; D is ambiguous. CDR3 loop: CAISESGGELFF. The CDR3 DNA reads as TGTGCCATCAGTGAGTCCGGCGGGGAGCTGTTTTTT.